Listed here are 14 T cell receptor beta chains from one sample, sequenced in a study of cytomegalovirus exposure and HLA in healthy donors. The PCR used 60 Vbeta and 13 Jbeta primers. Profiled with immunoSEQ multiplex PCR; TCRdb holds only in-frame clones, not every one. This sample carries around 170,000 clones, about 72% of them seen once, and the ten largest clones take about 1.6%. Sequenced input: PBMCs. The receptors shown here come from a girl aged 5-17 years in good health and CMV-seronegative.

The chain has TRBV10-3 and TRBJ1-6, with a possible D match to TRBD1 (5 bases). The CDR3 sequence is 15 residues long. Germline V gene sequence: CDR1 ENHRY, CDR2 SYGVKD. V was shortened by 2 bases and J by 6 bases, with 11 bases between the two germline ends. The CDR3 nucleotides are TGTGCCATCAGTGAGCAGGGAAGTCTTAATTCACCCCTCCACTTT. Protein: CAISEQGSLNSPLHF.

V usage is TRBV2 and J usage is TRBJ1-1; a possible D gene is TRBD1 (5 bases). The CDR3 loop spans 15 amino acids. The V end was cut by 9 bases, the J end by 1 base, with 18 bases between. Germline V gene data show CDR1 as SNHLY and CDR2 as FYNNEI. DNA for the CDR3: TGTGCCAGTGTGTTAGGTGGGGCCGAGAACACTGAAGCTTTCTTT. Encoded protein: CASVLGGAENTEAFF.

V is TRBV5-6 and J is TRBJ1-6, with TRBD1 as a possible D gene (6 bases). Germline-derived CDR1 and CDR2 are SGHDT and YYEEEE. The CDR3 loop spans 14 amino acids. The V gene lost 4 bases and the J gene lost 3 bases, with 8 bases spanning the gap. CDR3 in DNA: TGTGCCAGCAGCCGGACAGACTATAATTCACCCCTCCACTTT. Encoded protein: CASSRTDYNSPLHF. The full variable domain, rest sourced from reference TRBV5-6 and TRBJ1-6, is DAGVTQSPTHLIKTRGQQVTLRCSPKSGHDTVSWYQQALGQGPQFIFQYYEEEERQRGNFPDRFSGHQFPNYSSELNVNALLLGDSALYLCASSRTDYNSPLHFGNGTRLTVT.

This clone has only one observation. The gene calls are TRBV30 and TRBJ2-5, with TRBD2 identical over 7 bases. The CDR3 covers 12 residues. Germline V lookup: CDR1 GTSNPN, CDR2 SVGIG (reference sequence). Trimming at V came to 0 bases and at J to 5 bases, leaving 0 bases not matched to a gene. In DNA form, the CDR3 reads TGTGCCTGGAGTGTGGGGGGGGAGACCCAGTACTTC. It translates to CAWSVGGETQYF. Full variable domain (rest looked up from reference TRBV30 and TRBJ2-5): SQTIHQWPATLVQPVGSPLSLECTVEGTSNPNLYWYRQAAGRGLQLLFYSVGIGQISSEVPQNLSASRPQDRQFILSSKKLLLSDSGFYLCAWSVGGETQYFGPGTRLLVL.

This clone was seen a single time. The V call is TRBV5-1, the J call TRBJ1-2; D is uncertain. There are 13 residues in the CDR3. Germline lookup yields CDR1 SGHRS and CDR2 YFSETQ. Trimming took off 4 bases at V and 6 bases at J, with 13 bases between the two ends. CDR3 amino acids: CASSPGFSDGYTF. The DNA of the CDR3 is TGCGCCAGCAGCCCGGGATTCTCGGATGGCTACACCTTC.

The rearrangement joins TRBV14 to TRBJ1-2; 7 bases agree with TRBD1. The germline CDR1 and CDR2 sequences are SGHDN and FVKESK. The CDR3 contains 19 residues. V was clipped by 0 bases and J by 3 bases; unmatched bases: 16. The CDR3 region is CASSQDPAVSGGGYYGYTF. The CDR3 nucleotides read TGTGCCAGCAGCCAAGATCCGGCGGTCTCAGGGGGTGGATACTATGGCTACACCTTC.

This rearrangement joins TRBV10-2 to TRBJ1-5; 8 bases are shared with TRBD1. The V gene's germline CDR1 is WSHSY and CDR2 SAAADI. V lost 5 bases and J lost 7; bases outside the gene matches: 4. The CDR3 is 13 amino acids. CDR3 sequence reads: CASSTQGDQPQHF. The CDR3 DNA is TGCGCCAGCAGTACACAGGGGGACCAGCCCCAGCATTTT.

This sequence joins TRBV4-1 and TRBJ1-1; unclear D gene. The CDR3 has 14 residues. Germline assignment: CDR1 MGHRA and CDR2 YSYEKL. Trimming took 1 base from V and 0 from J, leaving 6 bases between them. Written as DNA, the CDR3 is TGCGCCAGCAGCCAAGCCAGGCTGAACACTGAAGCTTTCTTT. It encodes CASSQARLNTEAFF.

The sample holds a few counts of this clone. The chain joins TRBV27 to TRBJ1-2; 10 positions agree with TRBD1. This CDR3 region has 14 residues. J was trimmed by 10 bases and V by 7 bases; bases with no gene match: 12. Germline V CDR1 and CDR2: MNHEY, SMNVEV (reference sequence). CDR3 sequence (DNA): TGTGCCAGCACCACCGTGGGGGGACAGGGGCACTACACCTTC. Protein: CASTTVGGQGHYTF.

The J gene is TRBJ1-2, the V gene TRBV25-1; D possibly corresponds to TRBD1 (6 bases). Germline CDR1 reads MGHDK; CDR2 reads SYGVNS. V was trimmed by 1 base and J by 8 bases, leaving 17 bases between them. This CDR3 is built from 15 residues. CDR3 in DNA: TGTGCCAGCAGTGAATCCAGGACAGCGCCTTCCGGCTACACCTTC. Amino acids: CASSESRTAPSGYTF.

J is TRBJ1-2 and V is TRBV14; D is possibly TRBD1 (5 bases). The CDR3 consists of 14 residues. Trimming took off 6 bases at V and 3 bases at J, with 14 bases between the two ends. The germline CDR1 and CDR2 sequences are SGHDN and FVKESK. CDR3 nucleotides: TGTGCCAGCAGGAGCGTCGACAGCGACTATGGCTACACCTTC. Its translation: CASRSVDSDYGYTF.

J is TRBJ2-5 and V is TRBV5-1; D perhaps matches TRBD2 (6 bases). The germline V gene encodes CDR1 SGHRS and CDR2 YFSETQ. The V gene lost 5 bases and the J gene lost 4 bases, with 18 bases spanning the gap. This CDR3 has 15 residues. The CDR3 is CASSYGPGGVETQYF. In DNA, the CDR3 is TGCGCCAGCAGTTACGGGCCCGGAGGGGTAGAGACCCAGTACTTC.

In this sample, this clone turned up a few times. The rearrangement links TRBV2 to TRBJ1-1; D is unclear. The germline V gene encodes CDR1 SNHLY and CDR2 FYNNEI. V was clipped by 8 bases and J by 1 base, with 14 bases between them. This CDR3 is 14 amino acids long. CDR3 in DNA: TGTGCCAGCCTCGTTGGTCTAAGGAACACTGAAGCTTTCTTT. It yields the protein CASLVGLRNTEAFF.

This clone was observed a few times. The CDR3 here is CASSWGDLGSTYEQYF. CDR3 DNA: TGTGCCAGCAGCTGGGGGGATCTCGGGTCCACCTACGAGCAGTACTTC. The rearrangement links TRBV5-4 to TRBJ2-7; tentatively, D is TRBD2 (6 bases). The germline V gene encodes CDR1 SGHNT and CDR2 YYREEE (reference sequence). V shed 3 bases and J shed 2 bases, with 18 bases lying between them. The CDR3 contains 16 residues. The variable domain in full, completed from reference TRBV5-4 and TRBJ2-7, reads ETGVTQSPTHLIKTRGQQVTLRCSSQSGHNTVSWYQQALGQGPQFIFQYYREEENGRGNFPPRFSGLQFPNYSSELNVNALELDDSALYLCASSWGDLGSTYEQYFGPGTRLTVT.